These T cell receptor beta chains were read from a single sample in a study of T-cell reconstitution after alpha-beta-depleted transplantation in children. MiXCR, run by TCRdb on the PCR reads, gives a single entry per CDR3 protein. The sample has over 150,000 distinct CDR3 sequences, about 7% seen once; the top ten hold just over 5.5%. The sample was PBMCs, taken before TCRalphabeta/CD19-depleted stem cell transplant. These TCRs come from a boy between 2 and 10 years old with acute lymphoblastic leukemia, due to receive a stem cell transplant. Each CDR3 is given with its conserved first and last residue. The D gene is left open where the match is weak. Size values are once, few and many counts, or a class for expanded clones, and some rows have none.

size	V	J	D	DNA	CDR3
many	TRBV6-4	TRBJ2-1	NA	TGTGCCAGCAGTCCGCCCTCTTACGCTTCCGAGCAGTTCTTC	CASSPPSYASEQFF
many	TRBV7-6	TRBJ2-7	TRBD1	TGTGCCAGCAGCCCCGGGACAGGGGGAAGCGAGCAGTACTTC	CASSPGTGGSEQYF
NA	TRBV12-3/TRBV12-4	TRBJ2-5	NA	TGTGCCAGCACCCTAGCCCCCCAAGAGACCCAGTACTTC	CASTLAPQETQYF
NA	TRBV7-3	TRBJ2-1	TRBD2	TGTGCCAGCAGCTTAACCGGGACTAGCGGGGGGGACGAGCAGTTCTTC	CASSLTGTSGGDEQFF
many	TRBV3-1	TRBJ2-1	NA	TGTGCCAGCAGCCGGGGGAGGAGTGGGGAGCAGTTCTTC	CASSRGRSGEQFF
many	TRBV13	TRBJ1-1	NA	TGTGCCAGCAGCTCAAACTCGAATGGCACTGAAGCTTTCTTT	CASSSNSNGTEAFF
few	TRBV5-4	TRBJ2-2	NA	TGTGCCAGCAGCTCGCCAGAGACCGGGGAGCTGTTTTTT	CASSSPETGELFF
many	TRBV29-1	TRBJ2-7	TRBD2	TGCAGCGTTGAGGGAGGGCGCTCCTACGAGCAGTACTTC	CSVEGGRSYEQYF
NA	TRBV4-3	TRBJ2-3	TRBD2	TGCGCCAGCAGCCTCATCAGCGGGGGGGCTGGGGATACGCAGTATTTT	CASSLISGGAGDTQYF
NA	TRBV29-1	TRBJ2-7	TRBD2	TGCAGCGCCGCCCAGACTAGCGTCTCCTACGAGCAGTACTTC	CSAAQTSVSYEQYF
NA	TRBV7-6	TRBJ2-2	TRBD2	TGTGCCAGCAGCTTAGATCCGGGACTAGCGGACACCGGGGAGCTGTTTTTT	CASSLDPGLADTGELFF
many	TRBV24-1	TRBJ2-1	NA	TGTGCCACCAGTGATACACTAGGAGTCCATGAGCAGTTCTTC	CATSDTLGVHEQFF
many	TRBV7-8	TRBJ2-5	TRBD2	TGTGCCAGCAGCCATCCCCGGGAGGCCCAAGAGACCCAGTACTTC	CASSHPREAQETQYF
many	TRBV5-1	TRBJ2-4	TRBD1	TGCGCCAGCGGACAGGGGCCCGAAAACATTCAGTACTTC	CASGQGPENIQYF
many	TRBV5-1	TRBJ2-1	TRBD1	TGCGCCAGCAGTTATGGGACAGGGGGGGTCTGGAATGAGCAGTTCTTC	CASSYGTGGVWNEQFF
many	TRBV12-3/TRBV12-4	TRBJ2-1	TRBD2	TGTGCCAGCAGTTGGACTAGCGGGGGCCACAATGAGCAGTTCTTC	CASSWTSGGHNEQFF
many	TRBV6-1	TRBJ2-3	NA	TGTGCCAGCAGTGCCGTTGGACCAGGCGCAGATACGCAGTATTTT	CASSAVGPGADTQYF
many	TRBV29-1	TRBJ1-4	NA	TGCAGCGCCAAACAGGGCACTAATGAAAAACTGTTTTTT	CSAKQGTNEKLFF
many	TRBV29-1	TRBJ2-7	NA	TGCAGCGTTGAAGCAGGGTCCTACGAGCAGTACTTC	CSVEAGSYEQYF
many	TRBV12-3/TRBV12-4	TRBJ2-4	NA	TGTGCCAGCAGTGTACAGGGAGCTGGGTCCAAAAACATTCAGTACTTC	CASSVQGAGSKNIQYF
many	TRBV12-3/TRBV12-4	TRBJ2-7	NA	TGTGCCAGCAGTTCACAAGGGATCTACGAGCAGTACTTC	CASSSQGIYEQYF
many	TRBV10-3	TRBJ2-1	NA	TGTGCCATCAGCTCCCCGGAGGACTCCTACAATGAGCAGTTCTTC	CAISSPEDSYNEQFF
many	TRBV4-3	TRBJ1-2	TRBD1	TGCGCCAGCAGCCAAGAGGACAGGATGAACTATGGCTACACCTTC	CASSQEDRMNYGYTF
many	TRBV9	TRBJ1-2	NA	TGTGCCAGCAGCGTGACAGGTTTCCGAAACTATGGCTACACCTTC	CASSVTGFRNYGYTF
many	TRBV5-5	TRBJ2-3	NA	TGTGCCAGCAGCTTGATCCAAGCAGATACGCAGTATTTT	CASSLIQADTQYF
many	TRBV5-1	TRBJ2-5	TRBD1	TGCGCCAGCAGAACGACAGGGCGAGAGACCCAGTACTTC	CASRTTGRETQYF
many	TRBV4-2	TRBJ1-5	TRBD1	TGTGCCAGCAGCCAAGCCGGGACAGGGGCCAATCAGCCCCAGCATTTT	CASSQAGTGANQPQHF
few	TRBV15	TRBJ1-5	NA	TGTGCCACCAGCAGAGAGGCGACAGTCAGGTATCAGCCCCAGCATTTT	CATSREATVRYQPQHF